This passage covers 13 T cell receptor beta chains from one sample sequenced in a study of CD8+ T cells in alopecia areata. Reverse transcribed after extraction, RNA yielded cDNA as the sequencing template. Sequencing used immunoSEQ multiplex PCR; TCRdb keeps in-frame clones, though not all of them. The data show 140,000 to 150,000 clones, with roughly 61% seen just once and 5% to 7.5% held by the top ten. The sequenced sample was CD4+ T cells sorted from blood, obtained at week 0. The receptors were sampled from a human donor with alopecia areata.

The CDR3 is CASSVIASSYNEQFF. CDR3 sequence (DNA): TGTGCCAGCAGCGTCATAGCGTCCTCCTACAATGAGCAGTTCTTC. The chain uses TRBV9 and TRBJ2-1; D perhaps matches TRBD2 (5 bases). Germline CDR1 SGDLS, CDR2 YYNGEE. This CDR3 region has 15 residues. Trimming took 2 bases from V and 0 from J, leaving 9 bases between them.

This clone has just one count. V and J are TRBV4-3 and TRBJ2-1; D unclear. The germline V gene encodes CDR1 LGHNA and CDR2 YSLEER. V lost 0 bases, J lost 0 bases, and 6 bases lay in between. The CDR3 length is 15 residues. The CDR3: CASSQELSSYNEQFF. For the CDR3, the DNA is TGCGCCAGCAGCCAAGAATTGAGCTCCTACAATGAGCAGTTCTTC.

The gene calls are TRBV11-2 and TRBJ1-3; tentatively, D is TRBD1 (5 bases). V lost 1 base to trimming and J lost 8 bases, with 9 bases between them. Germline CDR1 is SGHAT and CDR2 is FQNNGV. This CDR3 contains 13 residues. For the CDR3, the DNA is TGTGCCAGCAGCTTAGTCGGGACCGACACCATATATTTT. Its translation: CASSLVGTDTIYF. The entire variable domain, with the rest obtained from reference TRBV11-2 and TRBJ1-3, is as follows: EAGVAQSPRYKIIEKRQSVAFWCNPISGHATLYWYQQILGQGPKLLIQFQNNGVVDDSQLPKDRFSAERLKGVDSTLKIQPAKLEDSAVYLCASSLVGTDTIYFGEGSWLTVV.

Only a few counts were recorded for this clone. The chain employs TRBV7-9 and TRBJ1-6; D is unresolved. With 5 bases removed from V and 7 bases from J, the gap between germline ends came to 18 bases. CDR1 and CDR2 (germline): SEHNR, FQNEAQ (reference sequence). This CDR3 is 16 amino acids long. The CDR3 reads CASSGLFLAGNSPLHF. Here the CDR3 DNA reads TGTGCCAGCAGCGGACTCTTTTTGGCCGGGAATTCACCCCTCCACTTT. Looking up the rest from reference TRBV7-9 and TRBJ1-6 gives the full variable domain: DTGVSQNPRHKITKRGQNVTFRCDPISEHNRLYWYRQTLGQGPEFLTYFQNEAQLEKSRLLSDRFSAERPKGSFSTLEIQRTEQGDSAMYLCASSGLFLAGNSPLHFGNGTRLTVT.

In nucleotides, the CDR3 is TGTGCCAGCAGCACCAGGGGTAACTATGGCTACACCTTC. This encodes CASSTRGNYGYTF. The gene calls are TRBV7-9 and TRBJ1-2; perhaps TRBD1 as D (6 bases). V lost 5 bases and J 1 base, leaving 8 bases between the germline ends. Germline V gene sequence: CDR1 SEHNR, CDR2 FQNEAQ (reference sequence). The CDR3 totals 13 residues.

The rearrangement joins TRBV27 to TRBJ1-2, with D possibly TRBD1 on 5 matching bases. The CDR3 has 15 residues. CDR1 is MNHEY, CDR2 SMNVEV, per germline (reference sequence). V was cut by 4 bases and J by 4 bases, with 16 bases left in between. The DNA for the CDR3 is TGTGCCAGCAGTTATAAGGGGCAGGGAAGCTATGGCTACACCTTC. Translation gives CASSYKGQGSYGYTF.

The CDR3 sequence is CASSVAPHSPLHF. DNA for the CDR3: TGTGCCAGCAGCGTAGCTCCCCATTCACCCCTCCACTTT. V usage is TRBV9 and J usage is TRBJ1-6; D not certain. The CDR3 sequence is 13 residues long. Trimming took off 0 bases at V and 8 bases at J, with 6 bases between the two ends. Germline-derived CDR1 and CDR2 are SGDLS and YYNGEE.

This CDR3 reads CASSLSQGGNYGYTF. In nucleotides, the CDR3 is TGTGCCAGCAGCTTATCACAAGGGGGGAACTATGGCTACACCTTC. V and J are TRBV11-2 and TRBJ1-2; the D gene is possibly TRBD1 (6 bases). V lost 2 bases, J lost 2 bases, and 12 bases lay in between. The CDR3 totals 15 residues. Germline-derived CDR1 and CDR2 are SGHAT and FQNNGV.

For this clone: At the DNA level, this CDR3 is encoded by other sequences in the same sample as well. The chain combines TRBV5-6 with TRBJ1-2; D unresolved. Trimming removed 0 bases from V and 1 base from J, with 1 base in between. The CDR3 consists of 12 residues. Per germline, CDR1 SGHDT and CDR2 YYEEEE. The CDR3 loop reads CASSLGNYGYTF. The CDR3, as DNA: TGTGCCAGCAGCTTGGGTAACTATGGCTACACCTTC.

The genes are TRBV25-1 and TRBJ1-5; D is uncertain. Germline CDR1 and CDR2: MGHDK and SYGVNS. The CDR3 is 18 residues long. Trimming removed 2 bases from V and 0 bases from J, with 17 bases in between. The DNA for the CDR3 is TGTGCCAGCAGTGAACCAGGTTGGCCCCATTATAGCAATCAGCCCCAGCATTTT. It codes for CASSEPGWPHYSNQPQHF.

The chain carries TRBV7-2 and TRBJ2-7; TRBD2 might be the D (6 bases). There are 14 residues in the CDR3. CDR1 SGHTA and CDR2 FQGNSA come from the germline V gene. Between the trimmed V and J ends, which lost 5 bases and 3 bases, there was a span of 14 bases. The chain's CDR3 is CASSPASVSYEQYF. The CDR3 nucleotides are TGTGCCAGCAGCCCCGCTAGCGTTAGCTACGAGCAGTACTTC.

The V call is TRBV6-5, the J call TRBJ1-1; D gene unclear. From germline, CDR1 is MNHEY and CDR2 SVGAGI. Trimming left V 4 bases short and J 1 base short, with 13 bases between. The CDR3 is 15 amino acids. This CDR3 is CASSSSGGGNTEAFF. The CDR3 coding sequence is TGTGCCAGCAGTTCCTCGGGTGGAGGGAACACTGAAGCTTTCTTT.

The chain combines TRBV15 with TRBJ1-6; no clear D gene. Germline-derived CDR1 and CDR2 are LNHNV and YYDKDF (reference sequence). The CDR3 length is 13 residues. Trimming took 1 base from V and 11 from J, leaving 9 bases between them. CDR3 coding DNA: TGTGCCACCAGCAGAGCAGTGAACCCACCCCTCCACTTT. It is translated as CATSRAVNPPLHF.